A single sample gave rise to the 12 T cell receptor beta chains below, sequenced in a study of blood T cell repertoires in COVID-19. Using immunoSEQ multiplex PCR, the repertoire was profiled, and TCRdb retains in-frame clones only, with some absent. The sample records some 250,000 clones, 87% being singletons. Sequenced: peripheral blood. The receptors were sampled from a man aged 60 to 69 who had recovered from COVID-19.

The J gene is TRBJ2-1, the V gene TRBV5-1; the D is unclear. CDR1 is SGHRS and CDR2 is YFSETQ in the germline V gene. This CDR3 comprises 13 residues. The V end was cut by 2 bases, the J end by 5 bases, with 8 bases between. CDR3: CASSFYPDNEQFF. DNA for the CDR3: TGCGCCAGCAGCTTTTATCCCGACAATGAGCAGTTCTTC. The variable domain in full, completed from reference TRBV5-1 and TRBJ2-1, reads KAGVTQTPRYLIKTRGQQVTLSCSPISGHRSVSWYQQTPGQGLQFLFEYFSETQRNKGNFPGRFSGRQFSNSRSEMNVSTLELGDSALYLCASSFYPDNEQFFGPGTRLTVL.

The genes are TRBV30 and TRBJ2-5; 7 bases map to TRBD1. Germline CDR1 GTSNPN, CDR2 SVGIG (reference sequence). This CDR3 region has 18 residues. J was trimmed by 1 base and V by 2 bases; bases with no gene match: 16. The CDR3, as DNA: TGTGCCTGGAGTCACCCAGGACAGGTAAATTTCGGCCAAGAGACCCAGTACTTC. This translates into CAWSHPGQVNFGQETQYF.

V gene TRBV19 combines with J gene TRBJ2-3; D is possibly TRBD2 (6 bases). The germline V and J ends were trimmed by 4 bases and 2 bases, with 10 bases remaining between them. Germline V CDR1 and CDR2: LNHDA, SQIVND (reference sequence). The CDR3 runs to 14 residues. CDR3 nucleotides: TGTGCCAGTAGTAGCGGGACCCACACAGATACGCAGTATTTT. Protein: CASSSGTHTDTQYF.

The chain uses TRBV5-1 and TRBJ2-6; D is ambiguous. Germline V gives CDR1 SGHRS, CDR2 YFSETQ. Trimming took off 4 bases at V and 4 bases at J, with 6 bases between the two ends. The CDR3 contains 13 residues. The CDR3 DNA is TGCGCCAGCAGCGTCCCGGGGGCCAACGTCCTGACTTTC. Translating gives CASSVPGANVLTF.

The chain carries TRBV16 and TRBJ2-7, with TRBD1 matching 9 bases. CDR3 size: 16 residues. V was pared by 2 bases and J by 3 bases, with 8 bases of the junction left unmatched. Germline CDR1 KGHSY, CDR2 FQNENV. The CDR3 region has the DNA TGTGCCAGCAGCCAAATCGGAACAGGGGGCGGCTACGAGCAGTACTTC. Its protein is CASSQIGTGGGYEQYF. The whole variable domain, remainder taken from reference TRBV16 and TRBJ2-7, is GEEVAQTPKHLVRGEGQKAKLYCAPIKGHSYVFWYQQVLKNEFKFLISFQNENVFDETGMPKERFSAKCLPNSPCSLEIQATKLEDSAVYFCASSQIGTGGGYEQYFGPGTRLTVT.

The rearrangement uses TRBV5-1 and TRBJ2-1; the D is unclear. V lost 0 bases to trimming and J lost 1 base, with 8 bases between them. CDR1 is SGHRS and CDR2 is YFSETQ in the germline V gene. The CDR3 has 15 amino acids. CDR3 in amino acids: CASSLEEVSYNEQFF. The CDR3 DNA follows: TGCGCCAGCAGCTTGGAAGAGGTTTCCTACAATGAGCAGTTCTTC. Full variable domain (outside the CDR3, taken from reference TRBV5-1 and TRBJ2-1): KAGVTQTPRYLIKTRGQQVTLSCSPISGHRSVSWYQQTPGQGLQFLFEYFSETQRNKGNFPGRFSGRQFSNSRSEMNVSTLELGDSALYLCASSLEEVSYNEQFFGPGTRLTVL.

This rearrangement joins TRBV2 to TRBJ1-1; no definite D call. The CDR3 totals 16 residues. The germline V gene has CDR1 SNHLY and CDR2 FYNNEI. V lost 2 bases, J lost 5 bases, and 18 bases lay in between. This chain's CDR3 is CASSERGIIGETEAFF. The CDR3 DNA reads as TGTGCCAGCAGTGAACGCGGGATCATCGGCGAGACTGAAGCTTTCTTT.

The chain combines TRBV6-2 or TRBV6-3 with TRBJ2-2, with a possible D match to TRBD1 (6 bases). Trimming left V 4 bases short and J 7 bases short, with 28 bases between. The CDR3 sequence is 19 residues long. Germline CDR1 MNHEY, CDR2 SVGEGT. The CDR3 region has the DNA TGTGCCAGCAGTTCGACAGGACCGGGACGACGGCCTGGGGGCGGGGAGCTGTTTTTT. Protein sequence: CASSSTGPGRRPGGGELFF.

The V gene is TRBV3-1 (or the pseudogene TRBV3-2), the J gene TRBJ1-4, with 12 bases matching TRBD1. Germline loops: CDR1 LGHDT, CDR2 YNNKEL (reference sequence). CDR3 length equals 17 residues. Trimming removed 3 bases from V and 6 bases from J; junction bases left unmatched: 8. CDR3 sequence reads: CASSHYGTGGPDEKLFF. The CDR3 DNA is TGTGCCAGCAGCCACTATGGGACAGGGGGCCCGGATGAAAAACTGTTTTTT.

This clone was observed a single time. This chain connects TRBV3-1 (or the pseudogene TRBV3-2) to TRBJ2-7; 9 bases align to TRBD2. The CDR3 is 17 amino acids. V was pared by 1 base and J by 0 bases, with 7 bases of the junction left unmatched. Per the germline V gene, CDR1 is LGHDT and CDR2 is YNNKEL (reference sequence). The CDR3 here is CASSQGLAGLFSYEQYF. The CDR3 DNA sequence: TGTGCCAGCAGCCAAGGTCTAGCGGGATTATTCTCCTACGAGCAGTACTTC.

The rearrangement uses TRBV27 and TRBJ2-6, with TRBD2 identical over 10 bases. In germline, CDR1 is MNHEY, CDR2 SMNVEV (reference sequence). The CDR3 is 20 residues long. Losses at the gene ends were 6 bases for V and 0 bases for J; bases not matched to a gene: 14. CDR3 sequence (DNA): TGTGCCAGCAGCCCGAAGGGGGGGGCTAGCGGGGGCTCTGGGGCCAACGTCCTGACTTTC. Protein sequence: CASSPKGGASGGSGANVLTF.

This chain uses TRBV29-1 with TRBJ1-1, with 8 nucleotides matching TRBD1. The CDR3 length is 12 residues. The ends lost 6 bases at V and 3 bases at J; junction bases unmatched: 3. The germline CDR1 and CDR2 sequences are SQVTM and ANQGSEA. The CDR3 bases are TGCAGCGTCGGACAGGGTTACACTGAAGCTTTCTTT. Its translation: CSVGQGYTEAFF.